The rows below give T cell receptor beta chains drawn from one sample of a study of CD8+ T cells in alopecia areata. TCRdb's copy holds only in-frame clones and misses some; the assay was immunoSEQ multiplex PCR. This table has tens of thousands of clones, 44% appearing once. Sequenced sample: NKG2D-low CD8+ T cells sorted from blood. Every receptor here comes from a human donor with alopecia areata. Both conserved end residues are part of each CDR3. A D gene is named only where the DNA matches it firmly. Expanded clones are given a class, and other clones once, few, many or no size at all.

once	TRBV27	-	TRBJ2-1	TGTGCCAGCCGCTGGGGGGGCGGAAGAAACTACGACAATGAGCAGTTCTTC	CASRWGGGRNYDNEQFF
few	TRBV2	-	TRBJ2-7	TGTGCCAGCTACGATCTGATGGCGACGAGCTACGAGCAGTACTTC	CASYDLMATSYEQYF
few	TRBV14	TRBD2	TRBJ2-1	TGTGCCAGCAGCCAAGCCCGCGGGAGGGCCGGGCTTCAGTTCTTC	CASSQARGRAGLQFF
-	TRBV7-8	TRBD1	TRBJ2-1	TGTGCCAGCAGCTCGTCCCGGGACAGATACAATGAGCAGTTCTTC	CASSSSRDRYNEQFF
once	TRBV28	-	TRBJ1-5	TGTGCCAGCAGTTTATGGGCGGGGCGCAATCAGCCCCAGCATTTT	CASSLWAGRNQPQHF
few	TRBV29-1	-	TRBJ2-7	TGCAGCGCTTTGAGCCGGGGTTACGAGCAGTACTTC	CSALSRGYEQYF
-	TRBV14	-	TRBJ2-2	TGTGCCAGCAGCGGAGGGGTGAACACCGGGGAGCTGTTTTTT	CASSGGVNTGELFF
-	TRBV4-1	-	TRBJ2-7	TGCGCCAGCAGCCATCCTGAGAGGGAGCAGTACTTC	CASSHPEREQYF
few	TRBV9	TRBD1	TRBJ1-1	TGTGCCAGCAGCCCCTCAGGGGGCACTGAAGCTTTCTTT	CASSPSGGTEAFF
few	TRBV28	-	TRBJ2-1	TGTGCCAGCAGTTTATTAGGCAATGAGCAGTTCTTC	CASSLLGNEQFF
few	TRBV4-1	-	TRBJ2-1	TGCGCCAGCAGCCTGGGACTGGAAAATGAGCAGTTCTTC	CASSLGLENEQFF
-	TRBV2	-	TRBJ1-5	TGTGCCAGCGTTCCGGGACCGCGGGGTCAGCCCCAGCATTTT	CASVPGPRGQPQHF
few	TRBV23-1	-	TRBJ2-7	TGCGCCAGCGGATCCGACAGGTTTGACGAGCAGTACTTC	CASGSDRFDEQYF
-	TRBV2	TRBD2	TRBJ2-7	TGTGCCAGCAGTGAGTCACTAGCGGGAGCCTACGAGCAGTACTTC	CASSESLAGAYEQYF
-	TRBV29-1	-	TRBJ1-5	TGCAGCGTTGAAGATGGAGCTGGGCCCCAGCATTTT	CSVEDGAGPQHF
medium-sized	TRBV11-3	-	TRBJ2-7	TGTGCCAGCACAGATTGGCAGGGTGACGAGCAGTACTTC	CASTDWQGDEQYF
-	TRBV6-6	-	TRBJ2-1	TGTGCCAGCAGTCCATCTGAGGAGGGCGCCTACAATGAGCAGTTCTTC	CASSPSEEGAYNEQFF
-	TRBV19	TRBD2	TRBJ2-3	TGTGCCAGTAGTCCCCTTGAGAGGGCTAGCGGGAGCGCAGATACGCAGTATTTT	CASSPLERASGSADTQYF
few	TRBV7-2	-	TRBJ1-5	TGTGCCAGCAGCTTAAATTCGGTCCAGCCCCAGCATTTT	CASSLNSVQPQHF
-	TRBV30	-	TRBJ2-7	TGTGCCTGGAACGACAGCCCCTACGAGCAGTACTTC	CAWNDSPYEQYF
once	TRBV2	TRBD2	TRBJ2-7	TGTGCCAGCACCTTAGCTCTAGCGGGAATCTACGAGCAGTACTTC	CASTLALAGIYEQYF
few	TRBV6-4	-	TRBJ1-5	TGTGCCAGCAGTCCTCAGTCGGGGCAGGGTAATCAGCCCCAGCATTTT	CASSPQSGQGNQPQHF
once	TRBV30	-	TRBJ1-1	TGTGCCTGGAGTTTCGCTACTGAAGCTTTCTTT	CAWSFATEAFF
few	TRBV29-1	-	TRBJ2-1	TGCAGCGGGAAAGGGGTTCGGGATGAGCAGTTCTTC	CSGKGVRDEQFF
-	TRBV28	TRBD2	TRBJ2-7	TGTGCCAGCAGTTTCGTGGGGGGGAGCTACGAGCAGTACTTC	CASSFVGGSYEQYF
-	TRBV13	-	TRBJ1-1	TGTGCCAGCAGCTTATATACAGGGATTAACACTGAAGCTTTCTTT	CASSLYTGINTEAFF
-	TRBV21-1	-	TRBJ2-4	TGTGCCAGCAGCAAGGCGAGGGGCCGCAAAAACATTCAGTACTTC	CASSKARGRKNIQYF
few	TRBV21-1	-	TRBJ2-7	TGTGCCAGCAGCACTGTACCGTCCTACTCCTACGAGCAGTACTTC	CASSTVPSYSYEQYF
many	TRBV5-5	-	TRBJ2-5	TGTGCCAGCAGCCAGGCTAGCTCCGAGGGACAAGAGACCCAGTACTTC	CASSQASSEGQETQYF
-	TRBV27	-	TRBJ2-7	TGTGCCAGCAGTCCCGGTTACGAGCAGTACTTC	CASSPGYEQYF
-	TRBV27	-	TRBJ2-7	TGTGCCAGCAGTCCCCAGGGGAGGTACGAGCAGTACTTC	CASSPQGRYEQYF
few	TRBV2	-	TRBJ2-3	TGTGCCAGCAGTGTGCAGGACGCCCCAGATACGCAGTATTTT	CASSVQDAPDTQYF
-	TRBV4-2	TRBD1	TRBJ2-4	TGTGCCAGCAGCCGCCGGCATCAGGGGGCGTTAGACATTCAGTACTTC	CASSRRHQGALDIQYF
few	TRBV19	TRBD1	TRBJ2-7	TGTGCCAGTAGTTCGAGGACAGGTAGCTCCTACGAGCAGTACTTC	CASSSRTGSSYEQYF
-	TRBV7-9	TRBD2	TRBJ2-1	TGTGCCAGCAGCTCAACTCGGAGCGGGAGCTCCTACAATGAGCAGTTCTTC	CASSSTRSGSSYNEQFF
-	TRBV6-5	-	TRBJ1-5	TGTGCCAGCGGGGATCCCCAGCATTTT	CASGDPQHF
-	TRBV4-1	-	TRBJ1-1	TGCGCCAGCAGCCCCCTGGGCGTCGGGAACACTGAAGCTTTCTTT	CASSPLGVGNTEAFF
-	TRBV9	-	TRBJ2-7	TGTGCCAGCAGCGAGGGTAACAGGCCGAACGAGCAGTACTTC	CASSEGNRPNEQYF
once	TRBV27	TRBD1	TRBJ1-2	TGTGCCAGCAGTCCCCGGACAGGGATTCTATTCTATGGCTACACCTTC	CASSPRTGILFYGYTF
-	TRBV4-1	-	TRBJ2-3	TGCGCCAGCAGCCTGAGGCGGACAGTACGCACAGATACGCAGTATTTT	CASSLRRTVRTDTQYF
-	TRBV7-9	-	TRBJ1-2	TGTGCCAGCAGCTTAGAAGGTTATGGCTACACCTTC	CASSLEGYGYTF
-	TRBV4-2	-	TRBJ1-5	TGTGCCAGCAGCCAAGAGGATACGGGGATGGGCAATCAGCCCCAGCATTTT	CASSQEDTGMGNQPQHF
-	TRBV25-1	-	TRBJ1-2	TGTGCCATCAGAGACAGTGGAAATGGCTACACCTTC	CAIRDSGNGYTF
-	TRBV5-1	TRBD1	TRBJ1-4	TGCGCCAGCAGCCTGGTCGGGACAGCTAATGAAAAACTGTTTTTT	CASSLVGTANEKLFF
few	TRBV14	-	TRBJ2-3	TGTGCCAGCAGCCAGACGTGGGGGGATACGCAGTATTTT	CASSQTWGDTQYF
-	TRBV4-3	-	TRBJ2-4	TGCGCCAGCAGCCAGAGGATAGCCAAAAACATTCAGTACTTC	CASSQRIAKNIQYF
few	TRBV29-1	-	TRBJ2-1	TGCAGCGTGATCCCTGATTCATCATTCTCCTACAATGAGCAGTTCTTC	CSVIPDSSFSYNEQFF
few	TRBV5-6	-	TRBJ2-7	TGTGCCAGCAGTTTGGGTAACCCCTACGAGCAGTACTTC	CASSLGNPYEQYF
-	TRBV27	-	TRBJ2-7	TGTGCCAGCAGTCCCAGGTTGGGGGAAGGCTACGAGCAGTACTTC	CASSPRLGEGYEQYF
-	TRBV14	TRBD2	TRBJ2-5	TGTGCCAGCAGCCAAGATCGGGAGGTCTTTGGGGCGACCCAGTACTTC	CASSQDREVFGATQYF
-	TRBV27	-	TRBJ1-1	TGTGCCAGCAGTCGCAGGGGCGGCACTGAAGCTTTCTTT	CASSRRGGTEAFF
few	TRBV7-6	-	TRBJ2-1	TGTGCCAGCAGCCCCACCGTAGGGGTTCGGATCTACAATGAGCAGTTCTTC	CASSPTVGVRIYNEQFF
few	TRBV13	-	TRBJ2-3	TGTGCCAGCAGCCCAGAAGACTCCCCCACAGATACGCAGTATTTT	CASSPEDSPTDTQYF
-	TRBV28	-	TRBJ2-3	TGTGCCAGCAGTTTATTTTCGGGGACCACTCAGGGAGATACGCAGTATTTT	CASSLFSGTTQGDTQYF
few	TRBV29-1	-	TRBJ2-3	TGCAGCGGCAGACTGGTAAGGGGACACAGGACAGATACGCAGTATTTT	CSGRLVRGHRTDTQYF
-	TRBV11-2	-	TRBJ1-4	TGTGCCAGCAGCAAGATCATGGAAAAACTGTTTTTT	CASSKIMEKLFF
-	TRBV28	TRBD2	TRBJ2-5	TGTGCCAGCAGTTTGCGGCGGGAGCAAGAGACCCAGTACTTC	CASSLRREQETQYF
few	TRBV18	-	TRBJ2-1	TGTGCCAGCTCACAGCCCGGGGGCGGGCGTTACAATGAGCAGTTCTTC	CASSQPGGGRYNEQFF